The clone carrying this T cell receptor (beta chain) was counted only a few times. Its target is unknown. This entry comes from a study of cytomegalovirus exposure and HLA in healthy donors. The overall study: When 350 to 500 donors were genotyped, approximately 81% of them were found to fall in the Caucasian-associated ancestry cluster. Study-wide points: Earlier findings revealed that most TCR beta V segments proved productive either about 87% or about 30% of the time.

Healthy bone marrow donors made up the donor group. Per germline, CDR1 ENHRY and CDR2 SYGVKD. Trimming took 0 bases from V and 5 from J; bases not matched to a gene: 7. This CDR3 region has 17 residues. The PCR contained 60 Vbeta and 13 Jbeta primers. In the original processing: Unique TCR beta chains totaled some 80 million in a later count, with roughly 11 million of them shared. This table comes from immunoSEQ multiplex PCR, and its TCRdb copy is limited to in-frame clones, with some not included. V and J calls and clone size follow that table, whereas D and trimming were derived from the DNA. The sample includes 150,000 to 250,000 clones, approximately 78% of them seen just once.

The rearrangement joins TRBV10-3 to TRBJ2-1; 10 nucleotides align to TRBD2. The sample taken for sequencing was PBMCs. The receptor's source is a woman aged 50 to 60 in good health and CMV-seropositive. DNA of the CDR3: TGTGCCATCAGTGAGTCGGTGGGACTAGCGCCCCACAATGAGCAGTTCTTC. Protein sequence: CAISESVGLAPHNEQFF.